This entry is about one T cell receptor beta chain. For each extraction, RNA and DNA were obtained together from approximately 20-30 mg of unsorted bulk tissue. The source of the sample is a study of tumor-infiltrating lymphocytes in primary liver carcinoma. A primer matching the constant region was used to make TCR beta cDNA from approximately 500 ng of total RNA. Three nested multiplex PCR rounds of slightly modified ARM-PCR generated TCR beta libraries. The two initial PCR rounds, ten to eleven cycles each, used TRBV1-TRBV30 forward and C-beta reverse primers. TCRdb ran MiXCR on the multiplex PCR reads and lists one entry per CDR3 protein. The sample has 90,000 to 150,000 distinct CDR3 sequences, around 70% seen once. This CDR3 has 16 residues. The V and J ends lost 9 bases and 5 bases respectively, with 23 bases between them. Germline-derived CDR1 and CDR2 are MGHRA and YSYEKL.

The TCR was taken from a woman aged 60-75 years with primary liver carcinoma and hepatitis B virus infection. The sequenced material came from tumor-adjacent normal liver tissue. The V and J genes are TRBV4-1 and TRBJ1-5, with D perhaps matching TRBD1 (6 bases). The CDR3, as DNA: TGCGCCAGATGCGCGACTGACAGGTCCCTCGATCAGCCCCAGCATTTT. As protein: CARCATDRSLDQPQHF.